These 25 T cell receptor beta chains were all obtained from the same sample, sequenced in a study of identical twins. TCRdb redid the calling of the 5' RACE reads with MiXCR, one entry per CDR3 protein. This sample has 700,000 or so distinct CDR3 sequences, with over 8.5% found just once. These same records also appear under a second study, on yellow fever vaccine responses in identical twins.

Sequenced sample: PBMCs. These receptors were obtained from a woman aged 18 to 35 in good health.

This clonotype was found many times. The V gene is TRBV7-9, the J gene TRBJ2-1; D uncertain. Trimming stripped 0 bases from V and 7 bases from J, with 7 bases between. CDR1 SEHNR and CDR2 FQNEAQ come from the germline V gene (reference sequence). The CDR3 covers 13 residues. The CDR3 DNA is TGTGCCAGCAGCTTAGCTGCTCCTAATGAGCAGTTCTTC. It is translated as CASSLAAPNEQFF.

This chain joins TRBV9 and TRBJ2-7; 10 bases agree with TRBD2. The CDR3 sequence is 15 residues long. Per the germline V gene, CDR1 is SGDLS and CDR2 is YYNGEE. Trimming cost V 2 bases and J 6 bases; bases outside gene matches: 8. Written as DNA, the CDR3 is TGTGCCAGCAGCGTCGGGGGGCTAGCGGGAGTCGAGCAGTACTTC. Its translation is CASSVGGLAGVEQYF.

At least ten counts were recorded for this clonotype. V and J are TRBV6-1 and TRBJ2-5; D is perhaps TRBD1 (6 bases). Trimming cost V 6 bases and J 2 bases, with 10 bases left between them. CDR1 is MNHNS, CDR2 SASEGT, per germline. CDR3 length: 13 amino acids. This chain's CDR3 is CASRRTAQETQYF. CDR3 coding DNA: TGTGCCAGCAGAAGGACAGCACAAGAGACCCAGTACTTC.

In its sample, this clonotype was seen a few times. The CDR3 region has the DNA TGCAGTGCTAGAGACTTAAAGGGCCATGAGCTAGCGGGAGACACTAAGACCTACGAGCAGTACTTC. Translated: CSARDLKGHELAGDTKTYEQYF. The chain combines TRBV20-1 with TRBJ2-7; TRBD2 matches at 10 bases. This CDR3 contains 22 residues. V trimming: 0 bases; J trimming: 2 bases; junction bases outside the gene matches: 25. Germline loops: CDR1 DFQATT, CDR2 SNEGSKA (reference sequence).

This clonotype showed up just a few times. V usage is TRBV28 and J usage is TRBJ2-1; the match to TRBD2 covers 10 bases. The CDR3 length is 17 residues. The ends lost 2 bases at V and 2 bases at J; junction bases unmatched: 6. From germline, CDR1 is MDHEN and CDR2 SYDVKM. CDR3 amino acids: CASSLGILAGAYNEQFF. The CDR3 DNA sequence: TGTGCCAGCAGTTTAGGGATCCTAGCGGGGGCCTACAATGAGCAGTTCTTC.

About this clonotype itself: One end of the junction is discordant with germline, which a read error may explain. The V and J genes are TRBV3-1 and TRBJ2-1, with D tentatively TRBD1 or TRBD2 (5 bases each). The CDR3 has 13 amino acids. In germline, CDR1 is LGHDT, CDR2 YNNKEL (reference sequence). In nucleotides, the CDR3 is TGTGCCAGCAGCCGTGAACCGGGACCCCCTAAGGTCTTC. As protein: CASSREPGPPKVF.

The genes are TRBV7-2 and TRBJ2-5; 8 nucleotides align to TRBD1. This CDR3 is built from 16 residues. V gave up 1 base and J gave up 4 bases; unmatched junction bases: 8. Looked up from germline, CDR1 is SGHTA and CDR2 is FQGNSA. The CDR3 loop is CASSLGGTGPRETQYF. The CDR3 nucleotides read TGTGCCAGCAGCTTAGGTGGGACAGGACCAAGAGAGACCCAGTACTTC.

J is TRBJ2-3 and V is TRBV20-1; possibly TRBD2 for D (6 bases). Trimming shortened V by 3 bases and J by 4 bases, and 20 bases separated the two germline ends. The CDR3 contains 16 residues. Germline assignment: CDR1 DFQATT and CDR2 SNEGSKA (reference sequence). CDR3 loop: CSARATRRGMADTQYF. CDR3 DNA: TGCAGTGCTAGGGCGACAAGGAGGGGCATGGCAGATACGCAGTATTTT.

Note on this clonotype: At one end, the junction sequence differs from germline, possibly due to a read error. The gene calls are TRBV12-3 or TRBV12-4 and TRBJ2-3; D is possibly TRBD1 (7 bases). The CDR3 is made up of 17 amino acids. CDR3 bases: TGTACCAGCAGTCGCCGGGGGCCAGGGGGGAACACAGATACGCAGTATTTT. Translated: CTSSRRGPGGNTDTQYF.

This clonotype has a handful of counts. The V and J genes are TRBV6-6 and TRBJ2-3; no clear D. Germline CDR1 is MNHNY and CDR2 is SVGAGI (reference sequence). The CDR3 has 13 residues. V was clipped by 3 bases and J by 0 bases, with 4 bases between them. Here the CDR3 reads CASSYMSTDTQYF. CDR3 in DNA: TGTGCCAGCAGTTATATGAGCACAGATACGCAGTATTTT.

The chain recombines TRBV9 with TRBJ2-5; D not resolved. This CDR3 is built from 14 residues. Germline assignment: CDR1 SGDLS and CDR2 YYNGEE. Trimming removed 4 bases at V and 2 bases at J, with 12 bases between. For the CDR3, the DNA is TGTGCCAGCAGCCCAGAGGACGGTCAAGAGACCCAGTACTTC. Translated, it gives CASSPEDGQETQYF.

Only a few counts were recorded for this clonotype. This chain connects TRBV20-1 to TRBJ2-5; 12 nucleotides agree with TRBD2. Per germline, CDR1 DFQATT and CDR2 SNEGSKA (reference sequence). The CDR3 has 15 residues. With 3 bases clipped from V and 1 base from J, the junction kept 3 bases outside the gene matches. This CDR3 is CSASGLAGTQETQYF. DNA for the CDR3: TGCAGTGCTAGCGGACTAGCGGGGACCCAAGAGACCCAGTACTTC.

V gene TRBV7-2 combines with J gene TRBJ2-5; no clear D gene. Looked up from germline, CDR1 is SGHTA and CDR2 is FQGNSA. The CDR3 runs 14 residues. Trimming took off 8 bases at V and 1 base at J, with 14 bases between the two ends. CDR3: CASGQNTAQETQYF. CDR3 coding DNA: TGTGCCAGCGGCCAAAACACCGCCCAAGAGACCCAGTACTTC. The variable domain in full, with the rest retrieved from reference TRBV7-2 and TRBJ2-5, is GAGVSQSPSNKVTEKGKDVELRCDPISGHTALYWYRQSLGQGLEFLIYFQGNSAPDKSGLPSDRFSAERTGGSVSTLTIQRTQQEDSAVYLCASGQNTAQETQYFGPGTRLLVL.

The chain is built from TRBV9 and TRBJ2-7; 8 bases agree with TRBD2. The V and J ends lost 0 bases and 2 bases, in that order; junction bases with no gene match: 4. From germline, CDR1 is SGDLS and CDR2 YYNGEE. The CDR3 is made up of 15 amino acids. CDR3 protein: CASSVAGSGTYEQYF. In DNA, the CDR3 is TGTGCCAGCAGCGTAGCAGGTAGCGGGACCTACGAGCAGTACTTC.

This clonotype was seen at least ten times. This chain uses TRBV29-1 with TRBJ2-5, with 8 bases aligning to TRBD1. J gave up 4 bases and V 7 bases, and 8 bases lay outside the gene matches. This CDR3 contains 13 residues. Germline CDR1 SQVTM, CDR2 ANQGSEA. CDR3 residues: CSDGTGRGETQYF. For the CDR3, the DNA is TGCAGCGATGGGACAGGTCGGGGAGAGACCCAGTACTTC.

This clonotype appeared a few times. The chain uses TRBV20-1 and TRBJ2-7; D tentatively fits TRBD1 or TRBD2 (5 bases each). CDR1 is DFQATT and CDR2 is SNEGSKA in the germline V gene (reference sequence). Trimming stripped 1 base from V and 3 bases from J, with 16 bases between. The length of the CDR3 is 15 residues. The DNA of the CDR3 is TGCAGTGCTAGAGGCAAGAGTGGGACCGACTACGAGCAGTACTTC. Its translation: CSARGKSGTDYEQYF.

This chain links TRBV5-1 with TRBJ1-4, with D perhaps TRBD1 (6 bases). This CDR3 has 16 residues. Trimming pared 0 bases from V and 0 bases from J, leaving 9 bases between. CDR1 is SGHRS, CDR2 YFSETQ, per germline. DNA of the CDR3: TGCGCCAGCAGCTTGGGGGGGGCAGCAACTAATGAAAAACTGTTTTTT. Protein: CASSLGGAATNEKLFF.

The V and J genes are TRBV7-6 and TRBJ2-3; 8 nucleotides line up with TRBD2. The CDR3 is made up of 17 amino acids. The V gene end was trimmed by 2 bases and the J gene end by 3 bases; junction bases not matched to a gene: 10. Germline CDR1 reads SGHVS; CDR2 reads FNYEAQ. The CDR3 protein is CASSLLGEREKTDTQYF. In DNA form, the CDR3 reads TGTGCCAGCAGCTTACTCGGGGAGCGGGAGAAAACAGATACGCAGTATTTT.

This clonotype was seen only a few times. J is TRBJ2-3 and V is TRBV4-2, with D maybe TRBD1 (6 bases). Germline lookup yields CDR1 LGHNA and CDR2 YNFKEQ. Trimming stripped 0 bases from V and 4 bases from J, with 11 bases between. This CDR3 is 15 amino acids long. CDR3 protein: CASSQEQGKADTQYF. DNA of the CDR3: TGTGCCAGCAGCCAAGAACAGGGAAAGGCAGATACGCAGTATTTT.

The chain has TRBV27 and TRBJ2-1; D is undetermined. CDR3 size: 17 residues. CDR1 is MNHEY and CDR2 is SMNVEV in the germline V gene (reference sequence). Trimming shortened V by 4 bases and J by 0 bases, and 16 bases separated the two germline ends. For the CDR3, the DNA is TGTGCCAGCAGTTCGCACTCGGATCTTAGCTCCTACAATGAGCAGTTCTTC. Translating it yields CASSSHSDLSSYNEQFF.

The rearrangement joins TRBV20-1 to TRBJ2-7, with 8 bases lining up with TRBD2. CDR1 is DFQATT and CDR2 is SNEGSKA in the germline V gene (reference sequence). CDR3 length equals 14 residues. J gave up 3 bases and V 5 bases, and 9 bases lay outside the gene matches. The CDR3: CSAAPGGAGYEQYF. CDR3 DNA sequence: TGCAGTGCTGCACCCGGGGGGGCGGGCTACGAGCAGTACTTC.

This clonotype was detected only a few times. The J gene is TRBJ1-1, the V gene TRBV7-3; D remains ambiguous. The germline V gene has CDR1 SGHTA and CDR2 FQGTGA. This CDR3 has 13 residues. V was cut by 2 bases and J by 1 base, with 5 bases left in between. CDR3 sequence (DNA): TGTGCCAGCAGCTTATGGTGGAACACTGAAGCTTTCTTT. This gives the protein CASSLWWNTEAFF.

This chain connects TRBV6-1 to TRBJ2-3; the D is unclear. The germline gives CDR1 MNHNS, CDR2 SASEGT. Trimming cost V 4 bases and J 8 bases, with 19 bases left between them. CDR3 length: 15 amino acids. The CDR3 loop reads CASSALPDPTGTQYF. The CDR3 DNA sequence: TGTGCCAGCAGTGCCTTGCCGGACCCGACTGGTACGCAGTATTTT.

This clonotype was counted many times. The gene calls are TRBV28 and TRBJ2-7, with 7 nucleotides matching TRBD1. J was trimmed by 2 bases and V by 6 bases; bases with no gene match: 10. In germline, CDR1 is MDHEN, CDR2 SYDVKM. The CDR3 loop spans 15 amino acids. The CDR3 protein is CASRTTGEYTYEQYF. The CDR3 DNA sequence: TGTGCCAGCAGAACTACAGGGGAATATACCTACGAGCAGTACTTC.

This clonotype was seen only a few times. The rearrangement links TRBV7-9 to TRBJ2-1, with TRBD2 matching 7 bases. This CDR3 spans 15 amino acids. Losses at the gene ends were 6 bases for V and 2 bases for J; bases not matched to a gene: 7. Germline V gene lookup returns CDR1 SEHNR and CDR2 FQNEAQ (reference sequence). CDR3 amino acids: CASRPEGGAYNEQFF. The CDR3 region has the DNA TGTGCCAGCAGGCCTGAGGGAGGGGCCTACAATGAGCAGTTCTTC.